These 27 T cell receptor beta chains were all obtained from the same sample, sequenced in a study of radiotherapy plus CTLA-4 blockade in lung cancer. Sequenced by immunoSEQ multiplex PCR; TCRdb stores in-frame clones only, minus some. This sample has over 95,000 clones; 65% to 85% occur once, and the top ten carry about 3%. Material: peripheral blood, obtained from a patient treated with radiotherapy plus ipilimumab. The receptor source for this set is a human donor with non-small cell lung cancer who had a partial response to radiotherapy plus ipilimumab. Some clones in this sample may be carry-over from other donors' samples.

The sample holds one count of this clone. This chain connects TRBV7-7 to TRBJ2-1, with D possibly being TRBD2 (6 bases). Trimming took 4 bases from V and 9 from J, leaving 7 bases between them. Per the germline V gene, CDR1 is SSHAT and CDR2 is FNYEAQ (reference sequence). The length of the CDR3 is 11 residues. The CDR3 region has the DNA TGTGCCAGCAGCTCCGGGGGTGAGCAGTTCTTC. Translated, it gives CASSSGGEQFF.

The chain couples TRBV4-1 to TRBJ2-2; D is undetermined. The CDR3 spans 14 residues. V shed 3 bases and J shed 4 bases, with 9 bases lying between them. Germline CDR1 is MGHRA and CDR2 is YSYEKL. Here the CDR3 reads CASSQSGSTGELFF. The CDR3 DNA follows: TGCGCCAGCAGCCAGTCTGGTAGCACCGGGGAGCTGTTTTTT.

DNA for the CDR3: TGTGCCAGCAGCTTAGGACAGGGACTCGAGCAGTACTTC. It is translated as CASSLGQGLEQYF. The chain employs TRBV7-9 and TRBJ2-7, with TRBD1 as a possible D gene (7 bases). Trimming removed 1 base at V and 6 bases at J, with 10 bases between. The CDR3 consists of 13 residues. CDR1 is SEHNR, CDR2 FQNEAQ, per germline (reference sequence).

The V call is TRBV5-1, the J call TRBJ1-4; TRBD1 matches 8 bases. The germline gives CDR1 SGHRS, CDR2 YFSETQ. The V segment lost 2 bases and the J segment 8 bases; nucleotides outside the gene matches: 8. This CDR3 is built from 15 residues. The CDR3 protein is CASSLQGEAWEKLFF. The CDR3 DNA follows: TGCGCCAGCAGCTTACAGGGGGAAGCTTGGGAAAAACTGTTTTTT. Full variable domain (remainder filled in from reference TRBV5-1 and TRBJ1-4): KAGVTQTPRYLIKTRGQQVTLSCSPISGHRSVSWYQQTPGQGLQFLFEYFSETQRNKGNFPGRFSGRQFSNSRSEMNVSTLELGDSALYLCASSLQGEAWEKLFFGSGTQLSVL.

V gene TRBV29-1 combines with J gene TRBJ1-2, with 9 bases aligning to TRBD1. Trimming cost V 6 bases and J 7 bases; bases outside gene matches: 9. The length of the CDR3 is 13 residues. Germline-derived CDR1 and CDR2 are SQVTM and ANQGSEA. DNA of the CDR3: TGCAGCGTAGGAACACAGGGGGCGGTTGGCTACACCTTC. As protein: CSVGTQGAVGYTF.

This sequence joins TRBV28 and TRBJ2-3; no clear D. Germline CDR1 MDHEN, CDR2 SYDVKM. There are 12 residues in the CDR3. V was shortened by 10 bases and J by 2 bases, with 10 bases between the two germline ends. The CDR3 sequence is CATQTPTDTQYF. The CDR3 region has the DNA TGTGCCACGCAAACTCCCACAGATACGCAGTATTTT.

This clone turned up a few times. The chain has TRBV7-9 and TRBJ2-7; no definite D call. V was clipped by 5 bases and J by 2 bases, with 10 bases between them. CDR3 size: 13 residues. In germline, CDR1 is SEHNR, CDR2 FQNEAQ (reference sequence). The CDR3: CASSRLAAYEQYF. The DNA of the CDR3 is TGTGCCAGCAGCCGACTGGCGGCCTACGAGCAGTACTTC.

The CDR3, as DNA: TGCGCCAGCAGCGGGACTAGATCGGGCGGGGAGCTGTTTTTT. Protein product: CASSGTRSGGELFF. This chain connects TRBV10-1 to TRBJ2-2; 8 bases match TRBD2. Trimming took 6 bases from V and 7 from J; bases not matched to a gene: 7. This CDR3 has 14 amino acids. Germline CDR1 WNHNN, CDR2 SYGVQD (reference sequence).

V usage is TRBV7-2 and J usage is TRBJ2-1; TRBD1 might be the D (7 bases). The CDR3 runs to 14 residues. The V gene's germline CDR1 is SGHTA and CDR2 FQGNSA. Trimming stripped 5 bases from V and 4 bases from J, with 12 bases between. For the CDR3, the DNA is TGTGCCAGCAGCCGACAGGGACTTTACAATGAGCAGTTCTTC. Residues: CASSRQGLYNEQFF.

This clone is a singleton in its sample. The chain has TRBV27 and TRBJ2-1; 8 nucleotides agree with TRBD2. The CDR3 sequence is 16 residues long. The V and J ends lost 5 bases and 2 bases, in that order; junction bases with no gene match: 8. Germline values: CDR1 MNHEY, CDR2 SMNVEV (reference sequence). DNA for the CDR3: TGTGCCAGCAGTCCCGAGAGCGGGAGACCCTACAATGAGCAGTTCTTC. This sequence encodes CASSPESGRPYNEQFF.

V gene TRBV7-8 combines with J gene TRBJ1-5; no clear D gene. This CDR3 is 14 amino acids long. The germline CDR1 and CDR2 sequences are SGHVS and FQNEAQ. V shed 1 base and J shed 4 bases, with 8 bases lying between them. The CDR3 nucleotides are TGTGCCAGCAGCTTAGAGTTCAGAAATCAGCCCCAGCATTTT. This translates into CASSLEFRNQPQHF.

The rearrangement links TRBV27 to TRBJ2-1; 10 bases match TRBD2. Trimming took 6 bases from V and 5 from J; bases not matched to a gene: 10. The germline V gene encodes CDR1 MNHEY and CDR2 SMNVEV (reference sequence). This CDR3 comprises 16 residues. The CDR3 reads CASSTAKREGHNEQFF. In DNA, the CDR3 is TGTGCCAGCAGCACCGCCAAGCGGGAGGGCCACAATGAGCAGTTCTTC.

The chain recombines TRBV11-3 with TRBJ2-1, with a tentative D call TRBD2 (6 bases). Trimming removed 2 bases at V and 7 bases at J, with 9 bases between. The germline CDR1 and CDR2 sequences are SGHNT and YENEEA. This CDR3 spans 13 amino acids. CDR3 protein: CASSLSGRNEQFF. The CDR3, as DNA: TGTGCCAGCAGCTTAAGTGGGAGGAATGAGCAGTTCTTC. Together with reference TRBV11-3 and TRBJ2-1, the CDR3 gives the full variable domain: EAGVVQSPRYKIIEKKQPVAFWCNPISGHNTLYWYLQNLGQGPELLIRYENEEAVDDSQLPKDRFSAERLKGVDSTLKIQPAELGDSAVYLCASSLSGRNEQFFGPGTRLTVL.

The CDR3 DNA sequence: TGCAGCGGTGTTCGGGGGGGTACTGAAGCTTTCTTT. This translates into CSGVRGGTEAFF. V gene TRBV29-1 combines with J gene TRBJ1-1, with a weak D call TRBD1 (5 bases). The CDR3 is 12 residues long. Between the trimmed V and J ends, which lost 7 bases and 5 bases, there was a span of 14 bases. Germline V gives CDR1 SQVTM, CDR2 ANQGSEA.

This clone has only one observation. DNA for the CDR3: TGCGCCAGCAGCTTGGATGCGGGAGGTGGGAGCGAGCAGTACTTC. This codes for CASSLDAGGGSEQYF. This sequence joins TRBV5-1 and TRBJ2-7, with TRBD2 identical over 8 bases. This CDR3 comprises 15 residues. J gave up 6 bases and V 0 bases, and 8 bases lay outside the gene matches. Germline loops: CDR1 SGHRS, CDR2 YFSETQ.

The V call is TRBV7-6, the J call TRBJ2-2, with 13 bases that match TRBD2. The CDR3 extends over 16 amino acids. After removal of 6 bases from V and 5 bases from J, the junction contained 6 bases not matched to a gene. Germline values: CDR1 SGHVS, CDR2 FNYEAQ. The CDR3 protein is CASRLAGGSGTGELFF. CDR3 bases: TGTGCCAGCAGACTAGCGGGGGGGTCGGGAACCGGGGAGCTGTTTTTT.

This sequence joins TRBV10-1 and TRBJ2-7; 7 nucleotides align to TRBD2. The CDR3 runs 15 residues. The germline V gene encodes CDR1 WNHNN and CDR2 SYGVQD (reference sequence). The ends lost 3 bases at V and 2 bases at J; junction bases unmatched: 7. Here the CDR3 DNA reads TGCGCCAGCAGTGACCCGTCCGGGGGGACCTACGAGCAGTACTTC. Its translation is CASSDPSGGTYEQYF.

This chain joins TRBV7-6 and TRBJ2-3; D is possibly TRBD2 (6 bases). The length of the CDR3 is 18 residues. Germline V lookup: CDR1 SGHVS, CDR2 FNYEAQ. Trimming cost V 5 bases and J 3 bases, with 24 bases left between them. This chain's CDR3 is CASSPLGGSGARTDTQYF. For the CDR3, the DNA is TGTGCCAGCAGCCCCCTCGGGGGTAGCGGCGCAAGGACAGATACGCAGTATTTT. Based on the CDR3 plus reference TRBV7-6 and TRBJ2-3, the full variable domain is GAGVSQSPRYKVTKRGQDVALRCDPISGHVSLYWYRQALGQGPEFLTYFNYEAQQDKSGLPNDRFSAERPEGSISTLTIQRTEQRDSAMYRCASSPLGGSGARTDTQYFGPGTRLTVL.

The chain uses TRBV4-1 and TRBJ2-5; D gene ambiguous. This CDR3 spans 14 amino acids. The V end was cut by 4 bases, the J end by 5 bases, with 14 bases between. Per germline, CDR1 MGHRA and CDR2 YSYEKL. CDR3 loop: CASSLRVGRETQYF. The CDR3 DNA reads as TGCGCCAGCAGCCTACGAGTGGGCCGGGAGACCCAGTACTTC.

This clone was detected a few times. The chain uses TRBV19 and TRBJ2-7; 10 bases agree with TRBD1. The CDR3 is 13 residues long. The germline V gene has CDR1 LNHDA and CDR2 SQIVND (reference sequence). Trimming removed 6 bases from V and 10 bases from J; junction bases left unmatched: 9. CDR3: CASSTGTGVEQYF. CDR3 coding DNA: TGTGCCAGTAGCACCGGGACAGGGGTAGAACAGTACTTC.

The chain joins TRBV28 to TRBJ1-2, with D maybe TRBD1 (5 bases). This CDR3 has 14 residues. The V end lost 7 bases, the J end lost 4 bases, and 16 bases lay between the germline ends. The germline gives CDR1 MDHEN, CDR2 SYDVKM. In DNA form, the CDR3 reads TGTGCCAGCAAACCTCCAGGGTCCTCCTATGGCTACACCTTC. Translating it yields CASKPPGSSYGYTF.

The gene calls are TRBV11-2 and TRBJ2-5, with D perhaps TRBD1 (5 bases). Trimming pared 4 bases from V and 7 bases from J, leaving 13 bases between. The V gene's germline CDR1 is SGHAT and CDR2 FQNNGV. This CDR3 region has 13 residues. CDR3 amino acids: CASSSRVIGTQYF. In DNA, the CDR3 is TGTGCCAGCAGCTCCAGGGTAATTGGGACCCAGTACTTC.

This chain connects TRBV11-3 to TRBJ2-7, with 8 positions matching TRBD2. The CDR3 runs to 14 residues. Unmatched junction bases numbered 6, after V lost 6 bases and J lost 2 bases. CDR1 is SGHNT, CDR2 YENEEA, per germline. CDR3 protein: CASRISSGAYEQYF. CDR3 in DNA: TGTGCCAGCAGAATAAGTAGCGGGGCCTACGAGCAGTACTTC.

V usage is TRBV18 and J usage is TRBJ2-1; 8 bases are a match to TRBD2. CDR1 KGHSH and CDR2 LQKENI come from the germline V gene. The CDR3 is made up of 15 amino acids. Trimming at V came to 3 bases and at J to 3 bases, leaving 4 bases not matched to a gene. This chain's CDR3 is CASSPRTSYYNEQFF. The CDR3 DNA reads TGTGCCAGCTCACCTCGGACTAGCTACTACAATGAGCAGTTCTTC.

In the case of this clone: This is likely a read error, given that the CDR3 carries no conserved phenylalanine or tryptophan at its end. The rearrangement joins TRBV19 to TRBJ1-1; D is unresolved. The CDR3 covers 16 residues. The germline CDR1 and CDR2 sequences are LNHDA and SQIVND (reference sequence). V was trimmed by 3 bases and J by 1 base, leaving 15 bases between them. CDR3 bases: TGTGCCAGTAGTATCCCAACGAACCGGAGGAACACTGAAGCTTTCCTT. Its translation: CASSIPTNRRNTEAFL.

The genes are TRBV28 and TRBJ1-5, with TRBD1 identical over 9 bases. V was clipped by 7 bases and J by 6 bases; unmatched bases: 16. CDR1 and CDR2 (germline): MDHEN, SYDVKM. The CDR3 length is 17 residues. CDR3 protein: CASNPAGQGGRFQPQHF. CDR3 bases: TGTGCCAGCAATCCGGCGGGACAGGGTGGAAGGTTTCAGCCCCAGCATTTT.

This CDR3 is CASSPSHGGGSYEQYF. The DNA of the CDR3 is TGTGCCAGCAGCCCAAGCCACGGGGGGGGCTCCTACGAGCAGTACTTC. The chain has TRBV7-2 and TRBJ2-7; 8 nucleotides match TRBD2. Trimming at V came to 5 bases and at J to 0 bases, leaving 9 bases not matched to a gene. The CDR3 sequence is 16 residues long. Germline loops: CDR1 SGHTA, CDR2 FQGNSA.